The next 22 T cell receptor beta chains were all read from a single sample in a study of T cell responses to AZD1222 COVID-19 vaccine. Assay used: immunoSEQ multiplex PCR; TCRdb lists only in-frame clones, some missing. The sample lists fewer than 95,000 clones, 75% to 90% occurring once. Sequencing used peripheral blood, obtained on day 0 of AZD1222 vaccination. Receptor source: an adult in good health.

The gene calls are TRBV6-5 and TRBJ1-1; TRBD1 matches 8 bases. The CDR3 has 14 amino acids. V was pared by 2 bases and J by 8 bases, with 7 bases of the junction left unmatched. Germline V gives CDR1 MNHEY, CDR2 SVGAGI. CDR3 protein: CASSYVGQGHEAFF. The CDR3 nucleotides read TGTGCCAGCAGTTACGTCGGACAGGGTCACGAAGCTTTCTTT.

The chain links TRBV3-1 (or the pseudogene TRBV3-2) to TRBJ2-7; D uncertain. Germline CDR1 and CDR2: LGHDT and YNNKEL (reference sequence). The CDR3 runs 14 residues. Trimming shortened V by 0 bases and J by 3 bases, and 9 bases separated the two germline ends. The CDR3 here is CASSQENLDYEQYF. CDR3 DNA sequence: TGTGCCAGCAGCCAAGAAAATCTAGACTACGAGCAGTACTTC.

The CDR3 reads CATSRAREKKGQPQHF. In nucleotides, the CDR3 is TGTGCCACCAGCAGAGCCCGGGAGAAAAAGGGTCAGCCCCAGCATTTT. The V and J genes are TRBV15 and TRBJ1-5; D unresolved. This CDR3 is 16 amino acids long. Germline V gene sequence: CDR1 LNHNV, CDR2 YYDKDF (reference sequence). With 1 base removed from V and 6 bases from J, the gap between germline ends came to 16 bases.

This chain's CDR3 is CASSPQLWGASGKPLLNTEAFF. DNA of the CDR3: TGCGCCAGCAGCCCGCAATTGTGGGGGGCCAGTGGGAAGCCTCTCTTGAACACTGAAGCTTTCTTT. This sequence joins TRBV5-1 and TRBJ1-1; D perhaps matches TRBD1 (6 bases). The CDR3 is 22 residues long. From germline, CDR1 is SGHRS and CDR2 YFSETQ. Trimming removed 4 bases from V and 0 bases from J, with 34 bases in between.

This chain's CDR3 is CASSSLGTEGYGYTF. As DNA, the CDR3 is TGTGCCAGCAGTTCCCTCGGGACGGAAGGATATGGCTACACCTTC. The chain recombines TRBV27 with TRBJ1-2; D may be TRBD1 (5 bases). Per germline, CDR1 MNHEY and CDR2 SMNVEV (reference sequence). V lost 4 bases, J lost 5 bases, and 17 bases lay in between. This CDR3 is 15 amino acids long.

This clone showed up just once. V and J are TRBV21-1 and TRBJ1-3. TRBV21-1 counts as a pseudogene. This CDR3 comprises 13 residues. CDR3 loop: CASSTQGGNTIYF. CDR3 in DNA: TGTGCCAGCAGCACCCAGGGGGGGAACACCATATATTTT.

The rearrangement uses TRBV9 and TRBJ2-3; 8 bases are shared with TRBD1. V lost 2 bases to trimming and J lost 2 bases; unmatched junction nucleotides: 4. Germline lookup yields CDR1 SGDLS and CDR2 YYNGEE. CDR3 size: 15 residues. The CDR3 nucleotides are TGTGCCAGCAGCGTCCGGACAGGGCCCACAGATACGCAGTATTTT. Its translation is CASSVRTGPTDTQYF. The entire variable domain, with the rest obtained from reference TRBV9 and TRBJ2-3, is as follows: DSGVTQTPKHLITATGQRVTLRCSPRSGDLSVYWYQQSLDQGLQFLIQYYNGEERAKGNILERFSAQQFPDLHSELNLSSLELGDSALYFCASSVRTGPTDTQYFGPGTRLTVL.

This CDR3 reads CASLKARGRARDEQYF. The DNA of the CDR3 is TGTGCCAGCCTCAAAGCCCGCGGGAGGGCCCGGGACGAGCAGTACTTC. The chain joins TRBV28 to TRBJ2-7; 9 positions match TRBD2. Looked up from germline, CDR1 is MDHEN and CDR2 is SYDVKM. This CDR3 contains 16 residues. V trimming: 8 bases; J trimming: 5 bases; junction bases outside the gene matches: 16.

The chain is built from TRBV29-1 and TRBJ2-3; D is unclear. The CDR3 covers 13 residues. Between the trimmed V and J ends, which lost 4 bases and 2 bases, there was a span of 10 bases. Germline-derived CDR1 and CDR2 are SQVTM and ANQGSEA. CDR3 protein: CSVGAGATDTQYF. CDR3 DNA sequence: TGCAGCGTTGGGGCAGGAGCCACAGATACGCAGTATTTT.

The chain combines TRBV7-6 with TRBJ2-1; no clear D. The V gene's germline CDR1 is SGHVS and CDR2 FNYEAQ. This CDR3 spans 15 amino acids. V lost 5 bases and J 0 bases, leaving 11 bases between the germline ends. Written as DNA, the CDR3 is TGTGCCAGCAGCCCGGTTGTTAGCTCCTACAATGAGCAGTTCTTC. Its translation: CASSPVVSSYNEQFF. Complete variable domain (other parts from reference TRBV7-6 and TRBJ2-1): GAGVSQSPRYKVTKRGQDVALRCDPISGHVSLYWYRQALGQGPEFLTYFNYEAQQDKSGLPNDRFSAERPEGSISTLTIQRTEQRDSAMYRCASSPVVSSYNEQFFGPGTRLTVL.

The gene calls are TRBV7-2 and TRBJ1-2; TRBD1 matches at 7 bases. CDR1 SGHTA and CDR2 FQGNSA come from the germline V gene. The trim removed 7 bases at V and 5 bases at J, leaving 13 bases unmatched. The CDR3 loop spans 15 amino acids. The CDR3 coding sequence is TGTGCCAGCACCCTCCTAGGGGGCGCAAGTTATGGCTACACCTTC. Translation: CASTLLGGASYGYTF. The full variable domain, completed using reference TRBV7-2 and TRBJ1-2, is GAGVSQSPSNKVTEKGKDVELRCDPISGHTALYWYRQSLGQGLEFLIYFQGNSAPDKSGLPSDRFSAERTGGSVSTLTIQRTQQEDSAVYLCASTLLGGASYGYTFGSGTRLTVV.

J is TRBJ2-7 and V is TRBV20-1, with D perhaps TRBD1 (5 bases). The CDR3 has 12 amino acids. The germline V gene has CDR1 DFQATT and CDR2 SNEGSKA (reference sequence). The V end was cut by 3 bases, the J end by 3 bases, with 9 bases between. The CDR3 loop is CSASSRVYEQYF. The CDR3 nucleotides read TGCAGTGCTAGTTCCAGGGTCTACGAGCAGTACTTC.

This chain links TRBV12-3 or TRBV12-4 with TRBJ1-6, with D uncertain. The CDR3 has 13 amino acids. V was clipped by 2 bases and J by 7 bases, with 6 bases between them. The CDR3 here is CASSLSWNSPLHF. The CDR3 DNA follows: TGTGCCAGCAGTTTATCGTGGAATTCACCCCTCCACTTT.

The CDR3 is CASSPKTGRYEQYF. The DNA of the CDR3 is TGCGCCAGCAGCCCTAAGACAGGGCGCTACGAGCAGTACTTC. The rearrangement joins TRBV4-1 to TRBJ2-7; 7 nucleotides align to TRBD1. Germline V gene lookup returns CDR1 MGHRA and CDR2 YSYEKL. Trimming removed 4 bases from V and 3 bases from J; junction bases left unmatched: 6. There are 14 residues in the CDR3.

This chain connects TRBV6-5 to TRBJ1-4; TRBD1 is a possible D gene (5 bases). Germline values: CDR1 MNHEY, CDR2 SVGAGI. The V gene lost 5 bases and the J gene lost 7 bases, with 14 bases spanning the gap. The CDR3 is 14 amino acids. Here the CDR3 reads CASSNSGMSEKLFF. DNA for the CDR3: TGTGCCAGCAGTAATTCAGGGATGAGTGAAAAACTGTTTTTT.

The chain joins TRBV7-9 to TRBJ1-3; D unclear. The CDR3 is made up of 18 amino acids. Trimming shortened V by 1 base and J by 0 bases, and 16 bases separated the two germline ends. Germline lookup yields CDR1 SEHNR and CDR2 FQNEAQ (reference sequence). The CDR3 DNA is TGTGCCAGCAGCTTAGTCGGCGGTTCCGACTTCTCTGGAAACACCATATATTTT. It yields the protein CASSLVGGSDFSGNTIYF.

V is TRBV7-9 and J is TRBJ2-4, with a tentative D call TRBD1 (6 bases). The CDR3 is 17 residues long. Germline CDR1 is SEHNR and CDR2 is FQNEAQ (reference sequence). The V and J ends lost 5 bases and 8 bases respectively, with 25 bases between them. In DNA form, the CDR3 reads TGTGCCAGCAGCGCTGTGGGACAACTCCTTTTCGAGGACATTCAGTACTTC. It yields the protein CASSAVGQLLFEDIQYF.

The chain recombines TRBV11-2 with TRBJ2-3; tentative D call: TRBD2 (6 bases). This CDR3 has 13 residues. Germline V gene sequence: CDR1 SGHAT, CDR2 FQNNGV. The V gene lost 3 bases and the J gene lost 8 bases, with 12 bases spanning the gap. The CDR3 here is CASSFGGVGTQYF. CDR3 coding DNA: TGTGCCAGCAGCTTCGGGGGAGTGGGTACGCAGTATTTT. Supplemented by reference TRBV11-2 and TRBJ2-3, the full variable domain reads EAGVAQSPRYKIIEKRQSVAFWCNPISGHATLYWYQQILGQGPKLLIQFQNNGVVDDSQLPKDRFSAERLKGVDSTLKIQPAKLEDSAVYLCASSFGGVGTQYFGPGTRLTVL.

V is TRBV7-2 and J is TRBJ2-6; perhaps D is TRBD1 or TRBD2 (5 bases each). CDR1 is SGHTA and CDR2 is FQGNSA in the germline V gene. Trimming shortened V by 4 bases and J by 4 bases, and 11 bases separated the two germline ends. The CDR3 has 15 residues. The CDR3 nucleotides read TGTGCCAGCAGCTCCCCAGGGACCGGGGCCAACGTCCTGACTTTC. Its protein product is CASSSPGTGANVLTF.

The chain carries TRBV7-9 and TRBJ1-2, with D unclear. V was trimmed by 3 bases and J by 6 bases, leaving 14 bases between them. Germline V gives CDR1 SEHNR, CDR2 FQNEAQ (reference sequence). There are 14 residues in the CDR3. DNA of the CDR3: TGTGCCAGCAGCTTGGCCGGAACACTTAATGGCTACACCTTC. Translation: CASSLAGTLNGYTF.

This chain joins TRBV5-5 and TRBJ2-6; D gene unclear. The CDR3 spans 14 residues. V was cut by 0 bases and J by 3 bases, with 4 bases left in between. The germline gives CDR1 SGHKS, CDR2 YYEKEE (reference sequence). CDR3 residues: CASSLGYGANVLTF. CDR3 nucleotide sequence: TGTGCCAGCAGCTTGGGCTATGGGGCCAACGTCCTGACTTTC.

The chain carries TRBV5-1 and TRBJ1-4, with D possibly TRBD1 on 6 matching bases. Germline V gene data show CDR1 as SGHRS and CDR2 as YFSETQ. This CDR3 has 21 amino acids. V dropped 0 bases and J dropped 2 bases, with 26 bases sitting between them. DNA for the CDR3: TGCGCCAGCAGCTTGGTTCCCCACAGGGAGCTATCGCCCGCTACTAATGAAAAACTGTTTTTT. Translation: CASSLVPHRELSPATNEKLFF.